This TCR beta chain was captured by sequencing in a study of regulatory T cells in long-lasting Graves disease. The overall study: The antithyroid drugs taken by newly diagnosed Graves' patients had been used for under 3 months.

In its sample, this clonotype was seen a few times. The time point was: newly diagnosed GD, antithyroid drugs for less than 3 months. There was RNA extracted from PBMCs, and the TCR library was made from it. Arm-PCR of CDR3 regions with iRepertoire HTBI primers generated TCR beta libraries. In the original processing: Identification of gene segments yielded some 60 TRBV and 12 to 15 TRBJ across samples. TCRdb re-analysed the multiplex PCR reads in MiXCR, keeping a single row per CDR3 protein. TCRdb's processing, not the study's, gives the V and J calls here. The data hold under 300,000 distinct CDR3 sequences, with just over 20% observed a single time. Germline assignment: CDR1 SQVTM and CDR2 ANQGSEA. V was pared by 6 bases and J by 1 base, with 12 bases between. The CDR3 totals 13 residues.

The sequencing used peripheral blood mononuclear cells (PBMCs), collected at new diagnosis, from a patient treated with antithyroid drugs. This sequence joins TRBV29-1 and TRBJ1-1; possible D gene TRBD1, 6 bases. This TCR came from a female donor with Graves disease. This CDR3 is CSVLDRRNTEAFF. The DNA for the CDR3 is TGCAGCGTCCTCGACAGGCGGAACACTGAAGCTTTCTTT.